This T cell receptor beta chain stems from a study of blood T cells in healthy people across ages. Study summary: Template switching picked up about one barcoded beta molecule for each two T cells.

A few counts support this clonotype. The antigen remains unidentified. Then a second PCR, running about 6 to 12 cycles, was carried out with a sample-barcoded 5' primer and a J-beta primer mix. The authors tagged each cDNA molecule using a template-switch adaptor with 12 random nucleotides. TCRdb used MiXCR to reprocess the 5' RACE reads, holding one entry per CDR3 protein. Here the sample spans hundreds of thousands of distinct CDR3 sequences, roughly 50% being singletons. General study points: Unsorted PBMC input precluded a conclusive naive versus antigen-experienced comparison. Unknown CMV status may confound age-related changes in expanded clones.

This TCR was sampled from a man younger than 45 in good health. What was sequenced was blood.

The CDR3: CASSLALTVLPYGYTF. The CDR3 DNA reads TGTGCCAGCAGCTTAGCGCTGACAGTCCTCCCCTATGGCTACACCTTC. The chain is built from TRBV7-9 and TRBJ1-2, with TRBD1 as a possible D gene (5 bases). The V gene lost 0 bases and the J gene lost 4 bases, with 15 bases spanning the gap. Germline V gene lookup returns CDR1 SEHNR and CDR2 FQNEAQ (reference sequence). The CDR3 has 16 residues.